Listed below are T cell receptor beta chains from one sample, sequenced in a study of beta chain features in type 1 diabetes. Sequencing used immunoSEQ multiplex PCR; TCRdb keeps in-frame clones, though not all of them. There are a few hundred thousand clones in the sample; 14% occur only once, and 6.7% lies in the top ten. Sequenced material: central memory CD4+ T cells from blood. All receptors come from a man aged 30 to 39 in good health. The CDR3 runs from the conserved cysteine through the conserved F or W. The D gene is left open where the match is weak. Only part of the rows carry a size: once, few, many, or a class if the clone is expanded.

CDR3aa: CASSQSGTGAQNYGYTF
CDR3nt: TGCGCCAGCAGCCAATCCGGGACAGGGGCACAAAACTATGGCTACACCTTC
v_gene: TRBV4-3
d_gene: TRBD1
j_gene: TRBJ1-2
abundance: few

CDR3aa: CAWISRRYNEQFF
CDR3nt: TGTGCCTGGATCAGCCGACGTTACAATGAGCAGTTCTTC
v_gene: TRBV30
d_gene: -
j_gene: TRBJ2-1
abundance: few

CDR3aa: CSVMAVDQPQHF
CDR3nt: TGCAGCGTCATGGCAGTGGATCAGCCCCAGCATTTT
v_gene: TRBV29-1
d_gene: -
j_gene: TRBJ1-5
abundance: few

CDR3aa: CASSLTGYNGYTF
CDR3nt: TGTGCCAGCAGTTTAACTGGGTACAATGGCTACACCTTC
v_gene: TRBV28
d_gene: -
j_gene: TRBJ1-2
abundance: -

CDR3aa: CARPGTVPYEQYF
CDR3nt: TGTGCCAGACCCGGGACAGTACCCTACGAGCAGTACTTC
v_gene: TRBV6-4
d_gene: TRBD1
j_gene: TRBJ2-7
abundance: -

CDR3aa: CAWSVGGGSPNEQFF
CDR3nt: TGTGCCTGGAGTGTAGGCGGGGGTTCCCCCAATGAGCAGTTCTTC
v_gene: TRBV30
d_gene: TRBD2
j_gene: TRBJ2-1
abundance: -

CDR3aa: CASSPTGDGQPQHF
CDR3nt: TGTGCCAGCAGTCCGACAGGGGATGGTCAGCCCCAGCATTTT
v_gene: TRBV6-5
d_gene: TRBD1
j_gene: TRBJ1-5
abundance: few

CDR3aa: CASSLARDRNEQYF
CDR3nt: TGTGCCAGCAGCTTAGCCCGTGACAGGAACGAGCAGTACTTC
v_gene: TRBV7-2
d_gene: -
j_gene: TRBJ2-7
abundance: few

CDR3aa: CASSLTGGTYEQYF
CDR3nt: TGTGCCAGCAGTTTAACCGGGGGGACCTACGAGCAGTACTTC
v_gene: TRBV28
d_gene: TRBD2
j_gene: TRBJ2-7
abundance: few

CDR3aa: CASSYSSGERATQYF
CDR3nt: TGTGCCAGCAGTTACTCGAGTGGGGAGCGGGCGACCCAGTACTTC
v_gene: TRBV6-6
d_gene: -
j_gene: TRBJ2-5
abundance: few

CDR3aa: CASSGSEGVYEQYF
CDR3nt: TGTGCCAGCAGTGGATCCGAGGGAGTCTACGAGCAGTACTTC
v_gene: TRBV2
d_gene: -
j_gene: TRBJ2-7
abundance: few

CDR3aa: CASSPRQRSSGFSTDTQYF
CDR3nt: TGTGCCAGCTCACCACGCCAGAGGTCTAGCGGGTTTAGCACAGATACGCAGTATTTT
v_gene: TRBV18
d_gene: TRBD2
j_gene: TRBJ2-3
abundance: few

CDR3aa: CAWSVREKLFF
CDR3nt: TGTGCCTGGAGTGTACGGGAAAAACTGTTTTTT
v_gene: TRBV30
d_gene: -
j_gene: TRBJ1-4
abundance: -

CDR3aa: CASSLDEGLGQPQHF
CDR3nt: TGCGCCAGCAGCTTGGACGAGGGACTGGGTCAGCCCCAGCATTTT
v_gene: TRBV4-3
d_gene: -
j_gene: TRBJ1-5
abundance: few

CDR3aa: CASSRQGSGGAETQYF
CDR3nt: TGTGCCAGCAGCCGTCAGGGTAGCGGGGGGGCGGAGACCCAGTACTTC
v_gene: TRBV5-4
d_gene: TRBD2
j_gene: TRBJ2-5
abundance: -

CDR3aa: CASSGLLAGEAFF
CDR3nt: TGTGCTAGTTCGGGGCTACTTGCGGGTGAAGCTTTCTTT
v_gene: TRBV12-5
d_gene: -
j_gene: TRBJ1-1
abundance: -

CDR3aa: CASSPGTGGEKLFF
CDR3nt: TGTGCCAGCTCACCCGGGACAGGGGGTGAAAAACTGTTTTTT
v_gene: TRBV18
d_gene: TRBD1
j_gene: TRBJ1-4
abundance: -

CDR3aa: CASSLRHETSPLHF
CDR3nt: TGTGCCAGCAGCTTAAGACATGAGACTTCACCCCTCCACTTT
v_gene: TRBV7-2
d_gene: -
j_gene: TRBJ1-6
abundance: -

CDR3aa: CASSAGTAGDTQYF
CDR3nt: TGTGCCAGCAGCGCGGGGACCGCGGGGGATACGCAGTATTTT
v_gene: TRBV11-3
d_gene: -
j_gene: TRBJ2-3
abundance: -

CDR3aa: CASSDATGEGNEQFF
CDR3nt: TGTGCCAGCAGTGATGCGACAGGGGAAGGCAATGAGCAGTTCTTC
v_gene: TRBV2
d_gene: TRBD1
j_gene: TRBJ2-1
abundance: many

CDR3aa: CASSTGTTNTEAFF
CDR3nt: TGTGCCAGCAGCACCGGGACAACGAACACTGAAGCTTTCTTT
v_gene: TRBV9
d_gene: -
j_gene: TRBJ1-1
abundance: -

CDR3aa: CACPLAGSYNEQFF
CDR3nt: TGTGCCTGTCCCCTAGCGGGCTCCTACAATGAGCAGTTCTTC
v_gene: TRBV30
d_gene: TRBD2
j_gene: TRBJ2-1
abundance: many

CDR3aa: CASSQEALNTGELFF
CDR3nt: TGCGCCAGCAGCCAAGAAGCTCTTAACACCGGGGAGCTGTTTTTT
v_gene: TRBV4-3
d_gene: -
j_gene: TRBJ2-2
abundance: -

CDR3aa: CASSLREVDTQYF
CDR3nt: TGTGCCAGCTCACTAAGGGAGGTCGATACGCAGTATTTT
v_gene: TRBV18
d_gene: -
j_gene: TRBJ2-3
abundance: -

CDR3aa: CASTHDRANTEAFF
CDR3nt: TGTGCCAGCACCCACGACAGGGCGAACACTGAAGCTTTCTTT
v_gene: TRBV7-9
d_gene: TRBD1
j_gene: TRBJ1-1
abundance: -

CDR3aa: CASNIQGVNEAFF
CDR3nt: TGTGCCAGCAATATACAGGGGGTTAATGAAGCTTTCTTT
v_gene: TRBV28
d_gene: TRBD1
j_gene: TRBJ1-1
abundance: many

CDR3aa: CAIRIAGRNNEQFF
CDR3nt: TGTGCCATCAGGATAGCGGGGAGAAACAATGAGCAGTTCTTC
v_gene: TRBV10-3
d_gene: TRBD2
j_gene: TRBJ2-1
abundance: few

CDR3aa: CASSFRGGLFF
CDR3nt: TGTGCCAGCAGCTTTAGAGGTGGGCTGTTTTTT
v_gene: TRBV7-2
d_gene: -
j_gene: TRBJ2-2
abundance: few

CDR3aa: CASSLDLTQYF
CDR3nt: TGCGCCAGCAGCTTGGACCTTACGCAGTATTTT
v_gene: TRBV5-1
d_gene: -
j_gene: TRBJ2-3
abundance: -

CDR3aa: CASSLRARGLDTQYF
CDR3nt: TGTGCCAGCAGCTTGAGGGCCAGGGGGCTAGATACGCAGTATTTT
v_gene: TRBV11-2
d_gene: TRBD1
j_gene: TRBJ2-3
abundance: -

CDR3aa: CASSAGELVQFF
CDR3nt: TGTGCCAGCAGCGCGGGAGAGCTCGTGCAGTTCTTC
v_gene: TRBV5-4
d_gene: TRBD2
j_gene: TRBJ2-1
abundance: -

CDR3aa: CASSFSVGVDMQYF
CDR3nt: TGTGCCAGCAGCTTTTCCGTGGGCGTAGATATGCAGTATTTT
v_gene: TRBV7-6
d_gene: -
j_gene: TRBJ2-3
abundance: -

CDR3aa: CASSEWGTGGNTEAFF
CDR3nt: TGTGCCAGCAGTGAATGGGGGACAGGGGGGAACACTGAAGCTTTCTTT
v_gene: TRBV25-1
d_gene: TRBD1
j_gene: TRBJ1-1
abundance: -

CDR3aa: CASSFQVLAEETQYF
CDR3nt: TGTGCCAGCAGTTTTCAGGTTCTGGCGGAAGAGACCCAGTACTTC
v_gene: TRBV28
d_gene: -
j_gene: TRBJ2-5
abundance: few

CDR3aa: CASSFILAGGYEQYF
CDR3nt: TGTGCCAGCAGCTTCATACTAGCGGGGGGCTACGAGCAGTACTTC
v_gene: TRBV5-6
d_gene: TRBD2
j_gene: TRBJ2-7
abundance: few

CDR3aa: CAWSSTRSGELFF
CDR3nt: TGTGCCTGGAGTTCGACTAGATCCGGGGAGCTGTTTTTT
v_gene: TRBV30
d_gene: -
j_gene: TRBJ2-2
abundance: -

CDR3aa: CASSLGLAGLGGEQFF
CDR3nt: TGTGCCAGCTCACTCGGACTAGCGGGGCTCGGTGGTGAGCAGTTCTTC
v_gene: TRBV18
d_gene: TRBD2
j_gene: TRBJ2-1
abundance: few

CDR3aa: CASSPPGQGRTEAFF
CDR3nt: TGTGCCAGCTCACCTCCGGGACAGGGTAGGACTGAAGCTTTCTTT
v_gene: TRBV18
d_gene: TRBD1
j_gene: TRBJ1-1
abundance: -

CDR3aa: CASSQVLQGSFHDEQYF
CDR3nt: TGCGCCAGCAGCCAAGTCCTACAGGGGTCGTTTCATGACGAGCAGTACTTC
v_gene: TRBV4-1
d_gene: TRBD1
j_gene: TRBJ2-7
abundance: -

CDR3aa: CASSQHRDRGVFNGYTF
CDR3nt: TGCGCCAGCAGCCAACACCGGGACAGGGGGGTTTTTAATGGCTACACCTTC
v_gene: TRBV4-1
d_gene: TRBD1
j_gene: TRBJ1-2
abundance: few

CDR3aa: CASSERRGAGNEQFF
CDR3nt: TGTGCCAGCAGTGAACGGAGGGGCGCCGGCAATGAGCAGTTCTTC
v_gene: TRBV6-1
d_gene: -
j_gene: TRBJ2-1
abundance: -

CDR3aa: CASSPTGPDTQYF
CDR3nt: TGTGCCAGCTCACCAACAGGGCCAGATACGCAGTATTTT
v_gene: TRBV18
d_gene: -
j_gene: TRBJ2-3
abundance: few

CDR3aa: CASSEVGSYEQYF
CDR3nt: TGTGCCAGCAGTGAAGTGGGCTCCTACGAGCAGTACTTC
v_gene: TRBV10-3
d_gene: -
j_gene: TRBJ2-7
abundance: few